These T cell receptor beta chains were read from a single sample in a study of control samples from healthy donors and cancer patients. Assay used: immunoSEQ multiplex PCR; TCRdb lists only in-frame clones, some missing. The sample shows 230,000 or so clones, around 94% of them seen only once. Sequencing used blood. These receptors originate from a man in his forties or fifties in good health. CDR3s include the opening cysteine and the closing phenylalanine or tryptophan. Each record gives: clone size, J gene, V gene, D gene, CDR3 DNA, CDR3 protein. D genes are given only for firm matches. Part of the rows lack a size; the others show once, few, many or a class for expanded clones.

.,TRBJ2-2,TRBV5-1,TRBD2,TGCGCCACCACACGACTAGCGGGGGGCCCTGGAACCGGGGAGCTGTTTTTT,CATTRLAGGPGTGELFF
.,TRBJ1-6,TRBV7-9,TRBD1,TGTGCCAGCAGCTTAGACAGGGGAAATTCACCCCTCCACTTT,CASSLDRGNSPLHF
.,TRBJ1-5,TRBV3-1/TRBV3-2,.,TGTGCCAGCAGCCAAGGGGCAAGCAATCAGCCCCAGCATTTT,CASSQGASNQPQHF
.,TRBJ2-1,TRBV5-4,TRBD1,TGTGCCAGCAGCCCTCCGGGACAGGGTTACCACCATGAGCAGTTCTTC,CASSPPGQGYHHEQFF
.,TRBJ2-7,TRBV5-1,.,TGCGCCAGCAGCTTGGAGGTGTCCTACGAGCAGTACTTC,CASSLEVSYEQYF
.,TRBJ1-3,TRBV2,.,TGTGCCAGCGTATACGGCGCGGGAAACACCATATATTTT,CASVYGAGNTIYF
once,TRBJ2-3,TRBV24-1,.,TGTGCCACCGCGCAGGGCACAGATACGCAGTATTTT,CATAQGTDTQYF
.,TRBJ1-5,TRBV20-1,.,TGCAGTGCTAGTGATGTCGGCAGGGGAAATCAGCCCCAGCATTTT,CSASDVGRGNQPQHF
.,TRBJ2-5,TRBV6-6,TRBD1,TGTGCCAGCAGTTCAGGGGGAGAGACCCAGTACTTC,CASSSGGETQYF
few,TRBJ2-7,TRBV6-2/TRBV6-3,TRBD2,TGTGCCAGCAGTTCCCTAGCGGGGGGGCTGCGCGAGCAGTACTTC,CASSSLAGGLREQYF
.,TRBJ2-5,TRBV3-1/TRBV3-2,TRBD1,TGTGCCAGCAGCCCGACAGGGTTGGCAGAGACCCAGTACTTC,CASSPTGLAETQYF
.,TRBJ1-1,TRBV6-5,.,TGTGCCAGCAGTCGTGGTAGGAGGGACACTGAAGCTTTCTTT,CASSRGRRDTEAFF
once,TRBJ2-2,TRBV15,.,TGTGCCACCAGCAGAGATTTGGGCATCCCCGGGGAGCTGTTTTTT,CATSRDLGIPGELFF
.,TRBJ1-6,TRBV6-5,.,TGTGCCAGCAGTTACTCGCGGGGGGAGTCACCCCTCCACTTT,CASSYSRGESPLHF
.,TRBJ2-1,TRBV10-1,TRBD2,TGCGCCAGCAGGGCTAGCGGGGGGAACAATGAGCAGTTCTTC,CASRASGGNNEQFF
.,TRBJ2-5,TRBV7-9,.,TGTGCCAGCAGCTCCGGCGTGACCCAGTACTTC,CASSSGVTQYF
once,TRBJ2-7,TRBV6-5,.,TGTGCCAGCAGTTACTCGTTCGGCGCCTACGAGCAGTACTTC,CASSYSFGAYEQYF
.,TRBJ2-3,TRBV5-1,.,TGCGCCAGCAGCTTAACCTCCAACACAGATACGCAGTATTTT,CASSLTSNTDTQYF
.,TRBJ2-3,TRBV28,TRBD2,TGTGCCAGCAGTCTCCTCCTACTAGCGGGGGATATTAGCACAGATACGCAGTATTTT,CASSLLLLAGDISTDTQYF
.,TRBJ1-1,TRBV3-1/TRBV3-2,.,TGTGCCAGCAGCCAACGAGGCGCGGCTTTCTTT,CASSQRGAAFF
.,TRBJ1-5,TRBV2,.,TGTGCCAGCACCGGAAGAGGGGCGAGGCAGCCCCAGCATTTT,CASTGRGARQPQHF
.,TRBJ1-1,TRBV5-1,.,TGCGCCAGCAGCTTCCCGGACACGGGTACTGAAGCTTTCTTT,CASSFPDTGTEAFF
.,TRBJ2-2,TRBV20-1,.,TGCAGTGCTTTACAGAACGGGGAGCTGTTTTTT,CSALQNGELFF
.,TRBJ2-2,TRBV27,.,TGTGCCAGCAGCCCTAGGGGACCTCCTCCGGAGCTGTTTTTT,CASSPRGPPPELFF
.,TRBJ1-5,TRBV5-6,.,TGTGCCAGCACCCGAGGGGGGACGCTTGGCAATCAGCCCCAGCATTTT,CASTRGGTLGNQPQHF
.,TRBJ2-3,TRBV14,.,TGTGCCAGCAGCCACGGTCTAGCGATAGATACGCAGTATTTT,CASSHGLAIDTQYF
.,TRBJ2-1,TRBV11-2,TRBD2,TGTGCCAGCAGCTTAGCGGGGGGTCCTTACAATGAGCAGTTCTTC,CASSLAGGPYNEQFF
.,TRBJ1-1,TRBV4-1,.,TGCGCCAGCAGCCAAAGGGGGATCACTGAAGCTTTCTTT,CASSQRGITEAFF